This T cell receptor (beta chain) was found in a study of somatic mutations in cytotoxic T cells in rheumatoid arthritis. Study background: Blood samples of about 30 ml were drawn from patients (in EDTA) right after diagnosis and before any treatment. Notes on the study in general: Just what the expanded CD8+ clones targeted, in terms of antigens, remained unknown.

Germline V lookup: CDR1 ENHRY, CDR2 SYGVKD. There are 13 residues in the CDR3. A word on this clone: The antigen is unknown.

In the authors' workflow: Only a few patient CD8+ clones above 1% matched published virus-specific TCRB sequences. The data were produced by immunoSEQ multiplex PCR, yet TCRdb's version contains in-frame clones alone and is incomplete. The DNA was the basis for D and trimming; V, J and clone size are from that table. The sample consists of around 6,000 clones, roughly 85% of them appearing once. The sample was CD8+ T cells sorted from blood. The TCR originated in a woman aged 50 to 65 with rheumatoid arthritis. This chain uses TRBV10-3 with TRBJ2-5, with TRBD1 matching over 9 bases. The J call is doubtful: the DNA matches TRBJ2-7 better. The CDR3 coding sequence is TGTGCCATCAAAGGGACAGGGCTTTACGAGCAGTACTTC. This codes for CAIKGTGLYEQYF.